Below, one TCR beta chain is given with its context. Antigen specificity is unknown. V lost 1 base, J lost 6 bases, and 8 bases lay in between. Germline lookup yields CDR1 LGHDT and CDR2 YNNKEL (reference sequence). The CDR3 runs to 13 residues. Primers used in a second PCR of about 7 to 11 cycles were a sample-barcoded 5' primer and a J-beta primer mix. TCRdb called the 5' RACE reads again in MiXCR, with one record for every CDR3 protein. The sample shows hundreds of thousands of distinct CDR3 sequences, 40% to 50% of them seen only once. This record comes from a study of blood T cells in healthy people across ages. Investigators took about 9.2 milliliters of peripheral blood from every donor. At least 6 million PBMCs were isolated per sample. The study's findings and limits: Among T cells, TCR beta diversity per million cells dropped roughly linearly as age rose. There was no known CMV status for donors, so expanded clonotype changes were possibly confounded.

The sample was blood. This receptor was obtained from a man at least 80 years old in good health. The V and J genes are TRBV3-1 and TRBJ2-3; D is undetermined. In DNA form, the CDR3 reads TGTGCCAGCAGCCAAGGCCTGATCGATACGCAGTATTTT. Amino acids: CASSQGLIDTQYF.